Listed below are T cell receptor beta chains from one sample, sequenced in a study of blood T cell repertoires in COVID-19. TCRdb's table, derived via immunoSEQ multiplex PCR, lists solely in-frame clones and lacks some. The sample lists more than 140,000 clones; about 86% were seen once. Sequencing input: peripheral blood. These receptors came from a woman aged 60-70 years with acute or convalescent COVID-19. The CDR3 runs from the conserved cysteine through the conserved F or W. Each record gives: clone size, J gene, V gene, D gene, CDR3 DNA, CDR3 protein. D genes are given only for firm matches. Clone size is stated in some rows and not others, as once, few, many or a class when expanded.

>.|TRBJ2-7|TRBV7-9|.
TGTGCCAGCAGCTTAAGTCCCAGCTCCTACGAGCAGTACTTC
CASSLSPSSYEQYF
>.|TRBJ1-5|TRBV7-7|.
TGTGCTAGCAGCTTAGGTCCCGATCAGCCCCAGCATTTT
CASSLGPDQPQHF
>.|TRBJ1-3|TRBV11-3|.
TGTGCCAGCAGCTTAGTCAAACGGTCTGGAAACACCATATATTTT
CASSLVKRSGNTIYF
>.|TRBJ1-4|TRBV9|TRBD1
TGTGCCAGCAGCGTAGGGGACAGGGGCGGTGAAAAACTGTTTTTT
CASSVGDRGGEKLFF
>.|TRBJ1-6|TRBV19|TRBD1
TGTGCCAGTAGTATTGCACAGGGGGAGTCACCCCTCCACTTT
CASSIAQGESPLHF
>.|TRBJ2-6|TRBV28|.
TGTGCCAGCAGTTTATCGGGGTCTGGGGCCAACGTCCTGACTTTC
CASSLSGSGANVLTF
>.|TRBJ1-2|TRBV28|.
TGTGCCAGCAGCGCAACCAGGGGTTCTATCGAAGGCTACACCTTC
CASSATRGSIEGYTF
>.|TRBJ2-7|TRBV27|.
TGTGCCAGCAGTTTCGCCAGATCCTACGAGCAGTACTTC
CASSFARSYEQYF
>.|TRBJ1-6|TRBV28|.
TGTGCCAGCAGTCCCTCTGGCCGAGAGGCGAGCTCCTATAATTCACCCCTCCACTTT
CASSPSGREASSYNSPLHF
>once|TRBJ2-5|TRBV19|.
TGTGCCAGTAGTATAACTGGTCAAGAGACCCAGTACTTC
CASSITGQETQYF
>.|TRBJ1-2|TRBV6-1|TRBD1
TGTGCCAGCAGTGAAGCGTCAGGGGGTGGCTACACCTTC
CASSEASGGGYTF
>.|TRBJ2-7|TRBV6-5|.
TGTGCCAGCAGTTACTTCTCGGACAGACCTAGCTACGAGCAGTACTTC
CASSYFSDRPSYEQYF
>.|TRBJ1-1|TRBV29-1|TRBD1
TGCAGCGTTGGGGACAGACACCAACTGAACACTGAAGCTTTCTTT
CSVGDRHQLNTEAFF
>.|TRBJ2-2|TRBV7-2|.
TGTGCCAGCAGCCAACTAGTAGTAAAGACCGGGGAGCTGTTTTTT
CASSQLVVKTGELFF
>.|TRBJ2-3|TRBV21-1|.
TGTGCCAGCAGCCGGGATATAGTAGATACGCAGTATTTT
CASSRDIVDTQYF
>.|TRBJ2-5|TRBV5-1|TRBD2
TGCGCCAGCACGGGAGGGACTAGCCGGGAGACCCAGTACTTC
CASTGGTSRETQYF
>.|TRBJ1-2|TRBV6-6|.
TGTGCCAGCAGAATGGGGGGGAGTTGGAACTATGGCTACACCTTC
CASRMGGSWNYGYTF
>.|TRBJ2-1|TRBV6-2/TRBV6-3|.
TGTGCCAGCAGTTACGGCCCGGGACTTTCCTACAATGAGCAGTTCTTC
CASSYGPGLSYNEQFF
>.|TRBJ1-5|TRBV7-9|TRBD1
TGTGCCAGCAGCCCTTGGACAGGGGGCTTGAATCAGCCCCAGCATTTT
CASSPWTGGLNQPQHF
>.|TRBJ1-4|TRBV7-6|.
TGTGCCAGCAGCTTAGCGCCTCCTGGCCAAGATGAAAAACTGTTTTTT
CASSLAPPGQDEKLFF
>.|TRBJ1-4|TRBV5-4|TRBD1
TGTGCCAGCAGCTCGACAGGGTCAGGCGAAAAACTGTTTTTT
CASSSTGSGEKLFF
>many|TRBJ1-3|TRBV5-1|TRBD1
TGCGCCAGCAGCTCGGGACAGGGGAGCTCTGGAAACACCATATATTTT
CASSSGQGSSGNTIYF
>.|TRBJ1-5|TRBV27|.
TGTGCCAGCAGCACAGGGAAGGGCGTAGGTTATAGCAATCAGCCCCAGCATTTT
CASSTGKGVGYSNQPQHF
>.|TRBJ1-2|TRBV6-2/TRBV6-3|.
TGTGCCAGCAGTTACCGAGGCGGGGGCCTTGGGGATGGCTACACCTTC
CASSYRGGGLGDGYTF
>once|TRBJ2-5|TRBV12-5|TRBD1
TGTGCTAGTGGTTTAAGGACAGGGCAGGAAGACAGGGCGACCCAGTACTTC
CASGLRTGQEDRATQYF